This TCR beta chain was documented in a study of T cell responses to AZD1222 COVID-19 vaccine (dated by TCRdb to the early 2020s). Regarding the complete study: A total of under 250 trial participants underwent TCR sequencing, of whom 207 had received two doses of AZD1222 and some 25 had received two doses of the MenACWY control vaccine. Trial participants were enrolled by age into 18-55, 56-69 and 70-plus year subgroups, with around 140, 26 and 57 TCR-sequenced participants respectively. What the study reported, not specific to this receptor: Spike-specific TCR breadth and depth rose significantly after two AZD1222 doses compared with day 0 and with MenACWY recipients. Nearly half of unique spike-specific TCRs reportedly recognized epitopes outside regions mutated in the B.1.351 and B.1.1.7 variants. Only a handful of AZD1222 recipients were SARS-CoV-2 seropositive at baseline, limiting conclusions about previously exposed vaccinees. No day 14 peak-response samples were available, so repertoires were characterized only after the peak T cell response. The whole spike protein was spanned by vaccine-associated CD4 TCRs, and dominant responses were seen in regions 160-218 and 743-854. Most participants were white British and females outnumbered males, and the authors suggested that clonal diversity may have been underestimated. The 56-69-year group was small, and its depth increase did not reach significance, likely because of low power.

Taken with the paper, the label for time point translates to: about 28 days (+/-7) after the second vaccine dose. AZD1222 recipients given second doses at about 4 weeks or at about 12 weeks were pooled, since spike-specific TCR depth and breadth were not found to differ between the two schedules. Vaccinee samples came from UK trials COV001 and COV002, including a single-blind randomized controlled phase 2/3 trial of AZD1222 (ChAdOx1 nCoV-19) in healthy adults. For TCRbeta chain sequencing, PBMC samples were collected from trial participants at day 0 and at day 28 after the second dose. Of note for this clone: Its antigen remains undetermined. Qualities for individual bases were not recorded, and no much larger clone is one base off.

V loses 0 bases of germline sequence and J loses 5 bases, and the interval between the two ends is 7 bases. From a lookup of the germline V gene (reference sequence), CDR1 and CDR2 are LNHDA and SQIVND. The CDR3 starts with the cysteine, ends with the phenylalanine, and has 14 residues. This entry keeps only the CDR3 DNA: 42 bases, framed from base 1. The CDR3 regions of human TCRbeta chains were subjected to immunosequencing. Per the original workflow: TCRs in the repertoires were compared against a reference library of SARS-CoV-2-specific TCRs that had been generated with the MIRA antigen-specificity platform. Breadth was defined as the fraction of unique TCRs that were SARS-CoV-2-associated, and depth was defined as the fraction of total T cells that were SARS-CoV-2-associated. Using the MIRA data, every spike-specific TCR was mapped to the spike region that the TCR reacted to and assigned to either a CD4 or a CD8 class. Log10-transformed breadth and depth values were compared by one-way ANOVA with Sidak's multiple comparisons tests. TCRdb provides this immuneACCESS table in a form limited to in-frame rearrangements. Some clones are lacking; in checked studies, under half of them reflect an unresolved V gene, and why the rest are absent is not known. From that table come the V and J calls and clone size; the DNA was used to work out D and trimming. The sample table contains approximately 93,000 clones; only one count was recorded for about 89% of them. The ten largest make up about 6.1% of the sample.

The sample consisted of peripheral blood, taken 28 days after the second AZD1222 dose. The sequence was obtained from an adult who received the AZD1222 COVID-19 vaccine. The chain is assembled from TRBV19 and TRBJ1-4, with no D gene named confidently. The DNA sequence is TGTGCCAGTAGTATAGACGGACTAAATGAAAAACTGTTTTTT. This codes for CASSIDGLNEKLFF.